This T cell receptor beta chain was documented in a study of vaccination and CD4 T cells after COVID-19 (dated by TCRdb to 2021 to 2024). In the study overall: Every convalescent patient had a positive nasal swab PCR test for SARS-CoV-2, with mild disease in 8 to 10 patients and severe disease in one. Six males and four females were included in the convalescent cohort, with two Hispanic individuals, seven Caucasians, two Asians and one multiracial person represented. Participants received two doses of either the Pfizer-BioNTech BNT162b2 vaccine (n=8) or the Moderna mRNA-1273 vaccine (n=2). Post-COVID blood samples from convalescent patients were collected a median of roughly 100 days after diagnosis, with a range of 35 to 161 days. Post-vaccine blood samples were taken a median of approximately 76 days after the second vaccine dose, with a range of roughly 13 to 250 days. The cultures were stimulated with overlapping spike peptide pools from SARS-CoV-2 and from the common cold coronaviruses HCoV-NL63, HCoV-OC43 and HCoV-229E. In control cultures, a CEFX viral epitope pool was used as positive control, an HIV-1 Nef peptide pool was used as negative control, or no peptide was added. In roughly 10 COVID-19 convalescent patients and 4 infection-naive healthy vaccine recipients, the spike-specific CD4+ TCR repertoire before mRNA vaccination was compared with the repertoire after mRNA vaccination.

In light of the paper, this sample's treatment or condition label describes: approximately 11-day PBMC culture with coronavirus spike peptide pools or control peptides (ViraFEST assay). To expand antigen-specific T cells with peptide pools and then pick out the expanded clonotypes through TCR sequencing, the study relied on the ViraFEST assay. The positive SARS-CoV-2 PCR tests of the convalescent patients were dated from March to December 2020, before the Alpha, Beta and Delta variants emerged in the United States. Each well held two million PBMCs cultured with 10 ug/ml peptide pools in IMDM containing about 5% human AB serum and roughly 9.3 IU/ml IL-2. Half of the culture medium was replaced with fresh IL-2-containing medium on days 3 and 7. CD4+ T cells were isolated after roughly nine days of culture through negative selection using the EasySep CD4+ T cell isolation kit. Ficoll-Paque Plus gradient centrifugation was used to isolate PBMCs from whole blood, and the isolated PBMCs were then either used fresh or cryopreserved at -140C. Culture conditions were generally each tested in triplicate wells.

The CDR3 contains 16 residues, cysteine and phenylalanine counted. The DNA shown is the 48-base CDR3, in frame from base 1. CDR1 and CDR2, per the germline V gene, are MNHNS and SASEGT. V and J are trimmed by 5 bases and 8 bases, and the gene matches miss 17 bases of the junction. This clonotype showed up just a few times. This receptor's antigen is unknown. Base qualities are missing; no much larger clone stands one base away. The library was obtained by PCR. DNA from cultured CD4+ T cells underwent TCR sequencing with the Oncomine TCR Beta short-read assay at the Johns Hopkins FTIC core. The QIAamp micro DNA kit was used to extract genomic DNA from the cultured CD4+ T cells. Oncomine TCR Beta libraries made from cultured CD4+ T cells were pooled using unique dual indexes and sequenced on an Illumina iSeq 100. The authors' analysis ran thus. Non-productive sequences were removed, and CDR3s that did not start with C, did not end with F or W, or were shorter than 7 amino acids were discarded. The MANAFEST web application identified antigen-specific clonotypes by comparing peptide-stimulated wells against reference wells and other culture wells. Positive clones required FDR below 0.05, an odds ratio above 5, and productive frequency above 0.1% in at least two of three replicate wells. Cross-reactive clonotypes were defined as significantly expanded in both SARS-CoV-2 spike wells and at least one common cold coronavirus spike condition. Levenshtein distances (stringdist) and unrooted phylogenetic trees (ape) in R version 3.6.1 were used to assess CDR3 homology. TCRdb's own reprocessing of the public reads used fastp at Q25 and MiXCR and kept productive beta chains. Identical CDR3 proteins give one entry, which carries the most common genes and DNA. TCRdb's processing, not the authors' own work, is the source of the V and J calls. For this sample the table gives approximately 14,000 distinct CDR3 sequences, of which 27% were detected only once. The top ten clones comprise under 9.5% of the sample.

What the study reported, not specific to this receptor: An increase in the median number of SARS-CoV-2-reactive clonotypes from 21 after infection to roughly 39 after vaccination was observed, but the change was not found to be significant. In convalescent patients, nearly all vaccine-specific clones (304 of 307) were found to be mono-reactive for SARS-CoV-2 spike rather than cross-reactive with common cold coronaviruses. Only a relatively small number of convalescent patients were included in the study, and early timepoints following natural infection were not analyzed. In convalescent patients, a median around 85% of post-vaccine SARS-CoV-2-reactive clones were detected only after vaccination, and vaccine-specific priming was suggested by this finding.

Here the chain combines TRBV6-1 and TRBJ1-2; 7 bases in between match TRBD1. Specimen: CD4+ T cells from blood, cultured in vitro. The source of this sequence is a human donor who had recovered from COVID-19. Here the CDR3 is given as CASSISPGQRSSGYTF. The DNA sequence reads TGTGCCAGCAGTATAAGCCCGGGACAGCGGTCCAGCGGCTACACCTTC.